A single sample is the source of the 23 T cell receptor beta chains below, sequenced in a study of cytomegalovirus exposure and HLA in healthy donors (TCRdb year 2017). Receptor amplification or capture employed the immunoSEQ multiplex PCR assay. A mixture of 60 forward primers for TCR Vbeta segments and 13 reverse primers for TCR Jbeta segments was used in the multiplex PCR. TCRdb holds this immuneACCESS table with in-frame rearrangements only. Some clones are missing; in checked studies, unresolved V genes explain under half, and the rest has no known cause. The table for this sample shows some 160,000 clones. The ten largest clonotypes hold under 2.5% of the sample. Sequenced: PBMCs. All receptors derive from a young man in good health and CMV-seronegative.

This rearrangement joins TRBV4-3 to TRBJ2-7; D is possibly TRBD2 (5 bases). Trimming left V 0 bases short and J 6 bases short, with 9 bases between. CDR1 LGHNA and CDR2 YSLEER come from the germline V gene. CDR3 size: 13 residues. The CDR3 protein is CASSQEGSGEQYF. CDR3 sequence (DNA): TGCGCCAGCAGCCAAGAGGGGAGCGGCGAGCAGTACTTC.

The chain joins TRBV7-6 to TRBJ1-5; D is unclear. Germline V CDR1 and CDR2: SGHVS, FNYEAQ. Trimming took off 3 bases at V and 0 bases at J, with 9 bases between the two ends. The CDR3 runs to 15 residues. CDR3 sequence reads: CASSFFGGSNQPQHF. The CDR3 nucleotides are TGTGCCAGCAGCTTTTTCGGAGGTAGCAATCAGCCCCAGCATTTT.

J is TRBJ2-3 and V is TRBV7-2, with TRBD2 as a possible D gene (7 bases). CDR1 and CDR2 (germline): SGHTA, FQGNSA. The CDR3 totals 16 residues. Trimming took 1 base from V and 6 from J, leaving 17 bases between them. CDR3 DNA sequence: TGTGCCAGCAGCTTAGTGGGGGGGGCGCACAGTGATACGCAGTATTTT. The encoded protein is CASSLVGGAHSDTQYF.

This rearrangement joins TRBV6-5 to TRBJ1-2, with unresolved D. CDR3 size: 14 residues. Trimming took 0 bases from V and 3 from J, leaving 8 bases between them. CDR1 is MNHEY and CDR2 is SVGAGI in the germline V gene. CDR3 sequence: CASSYSTGDYGYTF. The CDR3 nucleotides read TGTGCCAGCAGTTACTCGACCGGGGACTATGGCTACACCTTC.

The genes are TRBV7-9 and TRBJ2-1; TRBD2 might be the D (5 bases). CDR1 is SEHNR, CDR2 FQNEAQ, per germline (reference sequence). Trimming removed 5 bases from V and 5 bases from J, with 13 bases in between. The CDR3 has 14 residues. The CDR3 nucleotides are TGTGCCAGCAGCCCAACCACTAGGAACAATGAGCAGTTCTTC. It codes for CASSPTTRNNEQFF. Looking up the rest from reference TRBV7-9 and TRBJ2-1 gives the full variable domain: DTGVSQNPRHKITKRGQNVTFRCDPISEHNRLYWYRQTLGQGPEFLTYFQNEAQLEKSRLLSDRFSAERPKGSFSTLEIQRTEQGDSAMYLCASSPTTRNNEQFFGPGTRLTVL.

V and J are TRBV7-8 and TRBJ2-1, with 11 bases that match TRBD2. J lost 6 bases, V lost 3 bases, and 7 bases had no gene match. Germline CDR1 reads SGHVS; CDR2 reads FQNEAQ. The CDR3 spans 16 residues. CDR3 coding DNA: TGTGCCAGCAGCTTGGCCGGGACTAGCGGACCCAATGAGCAGTTCTTC. Residues: CASSLAGTSGPNEQFF.

V usage is TRBV29-1 and J usage is TRBJ2-2; 7 nucleotides align to TRBD1. With V trimmed by 1 base and J by 0 bases, 8 bases remained unmatched. In germline, CDR1 is SQVTM, CDR2 ANQGSEA. The CDR3 is 17 residues long. The CDR3 region has the DNA TGCAGCGTTGAAGCCACAGGGGAATCGACGAACACCGGGGAGCTGTTTTTT. Amino acid sequence: CSVEATGESTNTGELFF.

The J gene is TRBJ1-1, the V gene TRBV27; tentative D call: TRBD1 (6 bases). This CDR3 has 13 amino acids. Deletions cut 3 bases from V and 3 bases from J, with 8 bases between. Germline CDR1 and CDR2: MNHEY and SMNVEV (reference sequence). The CDR3 is CASSFRTDTEAFF. For the CDR3, the DNA is TGTGCCAGCAGTTTCCGGACAGACACTGAAGCTTTCTTT.

The chain carries TRBV4-1 and TRBJ2-5, with TRBD2 identical over 7 bases. Trimming took 4 bases from V and 5 from J; bases not matched to a gene: 10. This CDR3 spans 15 amino acids. Germline lookup yields CDR1 MGHRA and CDR2 YSYEKL. CDR3 sequence reads: CASSLGTFSGETQYF. In DNA form, the CDR3 reads TGCGCCAGCAGCCTTGGGACTTTTAGCGGGGAGACCCAGTACTTC.

This chain joins TRBV9 and TRBJ2-1; 10 bases map to TRBD2. The CDR3 consists of 17 residues. CDR1 is SGDLS, CDR2 YYNGEE, per germline. V was pared by 0 bases and J by 2 bases, with 5 bases of the junction left unmatched. The CDR3, as DNA: TGTGCCAGCAGCGTAGGGGGTAGCGGGAGGACCTACAATGAGCAGTTCTTC. Translated: CASSVGGSGRTYNEQFF.

About this clone: A read error may account for a junction end that differs from germline. The rearrangement joins TRBV6-1 to TRBJ2-4; 8 nucleotides match TRBD2. There are 15 residues in the CDR3. Per the germline V gene, CDR1 is MNHNS and CDR2 is SASEGT. The CDR3 nucleotides read TGTGCCAGCAGTGAAGGAGCGGGAGCCCAAAACATTCAGTACTTC. This gives the protein CASSEGAGAQNIQYF.

This sequence joins TRBV5-1 and TRBJ2-6; 7 nucleotides align to TRBD1. The trim removed 4 bases at V and 2 bases at J, leaving 12 bases unmatched. The CDR3 has 18 residues. From germline, CDR1 is SGHRS and CDR2 YFSETQ. This CDR3 reads CASSPPGQSFAGANVLTF. CDR3 nucleotide sequence: TGCGCCAGCAGCCCTCCGGGACAGTCTTTTGCTGGGGCCAACGTCCTGACTTTC.

The genes are TRBV9 and TRBJ2-1, with 13 bases that match TRBD2. V dropped 0 bases and J dropped 0; count of bases not matched to a gene: 0. There are 17 residues in the CDR3. The V gene's germline CDR1 is SGDLS and CDR2 YYNGEE. The CDR3 loop is CASSVGTSGSSYNEQFF. CDR3 nucleotide sequence: TGTGCCAGCAGCGTAGGGACTAGCGGGAGCTCCTACAATGAGCAGTTCTTC. The whole variable domain, filled in from reference TRBV9 and TRBJ2-1, reads DSGVTQTPKHLITATGQRVTLRCSPRSGDLSVYWYQQSLDQGLQFLIQYYNGEERAKGNILERFSAQQFPDLHSELNLSSLELGDSALYFCASSVGTSGSSYNEQFFGPGTRLTVL.

DNA for the CDR3: TGTGCCAGCAGTCGTATATGGAACACTGAAGCTTTCTTT. It codes for CASSRIWNTEAFF. The rearrangement uses TRBV6-4 and TRBJ1-1, with no clear D. Germline assignment: CDR1 MRHNA and CDR2 SNTAGT. This CDR3 region has 13 residues. V lost 5 bases and J 1 base, leaving 8 bases between the germline ends.

About this clone: Within the sample, other DNA sequences also encode this same CDR3. This rearrangement joins TRBV7-3 to TRBJ1-1; TRBD1 is a possible D gene (6 bases). The CDR3 loop spans 14 amino acids. V was trimmed by 0 bases and J by 3 bases, leaving 8 bases between them. Germline V gene lookup returns CDR1 SGHTA and CDR2 FQGTGA. The CDR3 loop reads CASSLTSGDTEAFF. The CDR3 DNA sequence: TGTGCCAGCAGCTTAACCTCAGGGGACACTGAAGCTTTCTTT.

This chain joins TRBV4-2 and TRBJ2-2; the D gene is possibly TRBD1 (6 bases). CDR3 length equals 15 residues. Trimming took 4 bases from V and 4 from J, leaving 13 bases between them. From germline, CDR1 is LGHNA and CDR2 YNFKEQ. For the CDR3, the DNA is TGTGCCAGCAGCCGGGAAACAGGGTCCACCGGGGAGCTGTTTTTT. This encodes CASSRETGSTGELFF.

The genes are TRBV7-8 and TRBJ2-3; 10 bases align to TRBD2. After removal of 3 bases from V and 2 bases from J, the junction contained 11 bases not matched to a gene. Germline lookup yields CDR1 SGHVS and CDR2 FQNEAQ. The CDR3 is made up of 18 amino acids. CDR3 sequence: CASSFSPGTSALTDTQYF. The CDR3 nucleotides are TGTGCCAGCAGCTTTAGCCCAGGGACTAGCGCCCTCACAGATACGCAGTATTTT.

J is TRBJ2-5 and V is TRBV7-3; tentative D call: TRBD1 (5 bases). V dropped 5 bases and J dropped 0 bases, with 13 bases sitting between them. Germline V lookup: CDR1 SGHTA, CDR2 FQGTGA. This CDR3 spans 15 amino acids. This CDR3 is CASSPTRQNQETQYF. The CDR3, as DNA: TGTGCCAGCAGCCCGACCCGACAGAACCAAGAGACCCAGTACTTC.

The chain recombines TRBV9 with TRBJ2-3; 10 bases align to TRBD2. This CDR3 contains 16 residues. The germline V gene encodes CDR1 SGDLS and CDR2 YYNGEE. Trimming took 6 bases from V and 1 from J; bases not matched to a gene: 8. The CDR3: CASTYRLAGGTDTQYF. The CDR3 bases are TGTGCCAGCACCTACCGACTAGCGGGTGGCACAGATACGCAGTATTTT.

The chain recombines TRBV28 with TRBJ1-6; TRBD1 matches at 9 bases. Trimming cost V 2 bases and J 6 bases; bases outside gene matches: 5. The germline CDR1 and CDR2 sequences are MDHEN and SYDVKM. This CDR3 is 16 amino acids long. The chain's CDR3 is CASSLNPDRGNSPLHF. The CDR3 DNA reads as TGTGCCAGCAGTTTAAACCCGGACAGGGGTAATTCACCCCTCCACTTT. Supplemented by reference TRBV28 and TRBJ1-6, the full variable domain reads DVKVTQSSRYLVKRTGEKVFLECVQDMDHENMFWYRQDPGLGLRLIYFSYDVKMKEKGDIPEGYSVSREKKERFSLILESASTNQTSMYLCASSLNPDRGNSPLHFGNGTRLTVT.

J is TRBJ2-2 and V is TRBV28; D is undetermined. CDR1 is MDHEN and CDR2 is SYDVKM in the germline V gene. V was trimmed by 5 bases and J by 6 bases, leaving 10 bases between them. The CDR3 is 13 amino acids. CDR3 region: CASSAYSAGELFF. CDR3 bases: TGTGCCAGCAGTGCCTACTCGGCCGGGGAGCTGTTTTTT.

V usage is TRBV10-3 and J usage is TRBJ1-3, with 9 bases fitting TRBD1. This CDR3 contains 18 residues. CDR1 and CDR2 from the germline V gene are ENHRY and SYGVKD. With 6 bases clipped from V and 0 bases from J, the junction kept 12 bases outside the gene matches. In DNA, the CDR3 is TGTGCCATCAGACCGGGACAGGGTTTTTACTACTCTGGAAACACCATATATTTT. Protein: CAIRPGQGFYYSGNTIYF.

This chain links TRBV5-1 with TRBJ1-1; no clear D. V was shortened by 4 bases and J by 11 bases, with 18 bases between the two germline ends. Germline values: CDR1 SGHRS, CDR2 YFSETQ. This CDR3 is 13 amino acids long. The CDR3 DNA sequence: TGCGCCAGCAGCCGGGAAGAGGGTTCGGAGGCTTTCTTT. It encodes CASSREEGSEAFF.